The next 21 T cell receptor beta chains were all read from a single sample in a study of a mutant IDH1 vaccine in newly diagnosed glioma. Only in-frame clones appear in the TCRdb table, and some are missing; sequencing was by immunoSEQ multiplex PCR. The sample has roughly 68,000 clones; 79% are singletons. The time point: baseline, week 1 (first vaccination visit). Treatment indicated: pre-vaccination baseline after standard-of-care therapy. The sequenced sample was PBMCs, obtained from a glioma patient treated with radiotherapy, temozolomide or both. These receptors were taken from a man aged 50-60 years with glioma.

The chain uses TRBV6-1 and TRBJ2-5; 12 bases are a match to TRBD2. The CDR3 is made up of 18 amino acids. With 4 bases clipped from V and 5 bases from J, the junction kept 14 bases outside the gene matches. Germline lookup yields CDR1 MNHNS and CDR2 SASEGT. The DNA for the CDR3 is TGTGCCAGCAGTGCCCCTAGGACTAGCGGGGTACAAGGGGAGACCCAGTACTTC. Its protein product is CASSAPRTSGVQGETQYF.

The genes are TRBV5-1 and TRBJ1-2, with TRBD1 matching 7 bases. Looked up from germline, CDR1 is SGHRS and CDR2 is YFSETQ. Losses at the gene ends were 4 bases for V and 4 bases for J; bases not matched to a gene: 13. CDR3 length: 16 residues. The CDR3 region is CASSGETGKKGYGYTF. The DNA of the CDR3 is TGCGCCAGCAGCGGGGAGACAGGGAAGAAAGGCTATGGCTACACCTTC.

This clone has only a few counts. This rearrangement joins TRBV5-1 to TRBJ2-3, with 10 nucleotides matching TRBD1. V was pared by 0 bases and J by 6 bases, with 4 bases of the junction left unmatched. CDR1 and CDR2 from the germline V gene are SGHRS and YFSETQ. The CDR3 has 15 residues. CDR3 bases: TGCGCCAGCAGCTTGGAACCGGGACAGGGGGATACGCAGTATTTT. It encodes CASSLEPGQGDTQYF.

This clone has only one observation. The rearrangement joins TRBV19 to TRBJ2-7; 8 bases line up with TRBD2. Germline V gene sequence: CDR1 LNHDA, CDR2 SQIVND (reference sequence). The CDR3 covers 15 residues. Unmatched junction bases numbered 5, after V lost 2 bases and J lost 2 bases. CDR3 residues: CASSIFGGGTYEQYF. In nucleotides, the CDR3 is TGTGCCAGTAGTATATTTGGCGGGGGGACCTACGAGCAGTACTTC.

The CDR3 bases are TGTGCCAGCAGCTTGCCCCATTTTCGAGTTAAGCCCCAGCATTTT. Translating gives CASSLPHFRVKPQHF. The chain combines TRBV7-4 with TRBJ1-5; D remains unclear. The length of the CDR3 is 15 residues. Per the germline V gene, CDR1 is SGHVT and CDR2 is SQSDAQ. The V end lost 3 bases, the J end lost 8 bases, and 17 bases lay between the germline ends. Full variable domain (missing parts from reference TRBV7-4 and TRBJ1-5): GAGVSQSPRYKVAKRGRDVALRCDSISGHVTLYWYRQTLGQGSEVLTYSQSDAQRDKSGRPSGRFSAERPERSVSTLKIQRTEQGDSAVYLCASSLPHFRVKPQHFGDGTRLSIL.

The rearrangement links TRBV19 to TRBJ1-1; 7 bases line up with TRBD1. Per the germline V gene, CDR1 is LNHDA and CDR2 is SQIVND (reference sequence). V gave up 2 bases and J gave up 4 bases; unmatched junction bases: 10. The CDR3 is 16 amino acids. The CDR3 here is CASSIPWTGRGTEAFF. In DNA form, the CDR3 reads TGTGCCAGTAGTATACCCTGGACAGGAAGAGGCACTGAAGCTTTCTTT.

The chain combines TRBV6-9 with TRBJ1-2; D not resolved. The CDR3 has 15 amino acids. The germline V and J ends were trimmed by 3 bases and 2 bases, with 13 bases remaining between them. CDR1 is MNHGY, CDR2 SVAAGI, per germline. The chain's CDR3 is CASSYDPAQNYGYTF. CDR3 DNA: TGTGCCAGCAGTTACGACCCTGCTCAGAACTATGGCTACACCTTC.

The CDR3 region is CASSLEGAGTEAFF. CDR3 coding DNA: TGCGCCAGCAGCTTGGAGGGGGCTGGGACTGAAGCTTTCTTT. This sequence joins TRBV5-1 and TRBJ1-1, with 7 positions matching TRBD1. Trimming took 0 bases from V and 5 from J; bases not matched to a gene: 4. The CDR3 runs to 14 residues. In germline, CDR1 is SGHRS, CDR2 YFSETQ.

The CDR3 DNA reads as TGTGCCAGCAGTCGAGACAACTACGAGCAGTACTTC. The encoded protein is CASSRDNYEQYF. The chain uses TRBV27 and TRBJ2-7, with D hard to call. The length of the CDR3 is 12 residues. The V end was cut by 5 bases, the J end by 3 bases, with 8 bases between. Germline CDR1 and CDR2: MNHEY and SMNVEV (reference sequence).

This clone was counted only a few times. The V call is TRBV11-2, the J call TRBJ1-2; 7 nucleotides align to TRBD1. The CDR3 sequence is 17 residues long. V shed 3 bases, J shed 2 bases, and the junction held 12 bases outside the gene matches. From germline, CDR1 is SGHAT and CDR2 FQNNGV. The CDR3 DNA is TGTGCCAGCAGCTTTTTTCAGACAGGGCCGAAAAACTATGGCTACACCTTC. Translated, it gives CASSFFQTGPKNYGYTF. The entire variable domain, with the rest obtained from reference TRBV11-2 and TRBJ1-2, is as follows: EAGVAQSPRYKIIEKRQSVAFWCNPISGHATLYWYQQILGQGPKLLIQFQNNGVVDDSQLPKDRFSAERLKGVDSTLKIQPAKLEDSAVYLCASSFFQTGPKNYGYTFGSGTRLTVV.

The rearrangement joins TRBV15 to TRBJ2-7; TRBD1 or TRBD2 may be the D gene (5 bases each). CDR1 and CDR2 from the germline V gene are LNHNV and YYDKDF (reference sequence). V gave up 0 bases and J gave up 3 bases, with 12 bases separating them. This CDR3 contains 15 residues. This chain's CDR3 is CATSRDPGAYYEQYF. The CDR3, as DNA: TGTGCCACCAGCAGAGATCCCGGGGCTTACTACGAGCAGTACTTC.

This chain uses TRBV7-9 with TRBJ2-5; D remains unclear. The germline gives CDR1 SEHNR, CDR2 FQNEAQ (reference sequence). The CDR3 loop spans 11 amino acids. V lost 5 bases and J lost 5, with 6 bases in between. DNA of the CDR3: TGTGCCAGCAGCCCGAGGGAGACCCAGTACTTC. This gives the protein CASSPRETQYF.

This clone was observed once. V usage is TRBV6-6 and J usage is TRBJ1-2; D ambiguous. CDR1 and CDR2 (germline): MNHNY, SVGAGI (reference sequence). The length of the CDR3 is 13 residues. The germline V and J ends were trimmed by 8 bases and 8 bases, with 18 bases remaining between them. CDR3 in amino acids: CASSDLGVGGYTF. In nucleotides, the CDR3 is TGTGCCAGCTCGGACTTGGGAGTAGGGGGCTACACCTTC.

This clone was observed once. The chain combines TRBV18 with TRBJ1-1; no reliable D call. Germline-derived CDR1 and CDR2 are KGHSH and LQKENI. The V gene lost 2 bases and the J gene lost 1 base, with 14 bases spanning the gap. The CDR3 sequence is 16 residues long. This CDR3 reads CASSPEVAFPNTEAFF. CDR3 bases: TGTGCCAGCTCACCAGAGGTGGCCTTCCCGAACACTGAAGCTTTCTTT.

The chain has TRBV30 and TRBJ1-5; D is unresolved. Germline loops: CDR1 GTSNPN, CDR2 SVGIG (reference sequence). This CDR3 comprises 13 residues. Trimming took 2 bases from V and 1 from J, leaving 6 bases between them. The CDR3 reads CAWSTGSNQPQHF. CDR3 bases: TGTGCCTGGAGTACCGGAAGCAATCAGCCCCAGCATTTT.

The chain joins TRBV14 to TRBJ2-1; 10 positions agree with TRBD2. Germline values: CDR1 SGHDN, CDR2 FVKESK. The CDR3 spans 17 residues. Trimming at V came to 1 base and at J to 7 bases, leaving 10 bases not matched to a gene. The CDR3 is CASSQVSLAGERNEQFF. DNA for the CDR3: TGTGCCAGCAGCCAAGTATCGCTAGCGGGGGAACGTAATGAGCAGTTCTTC. Together with reference TRBV14 and TRBJ2-1, the CDR3 gives the full variable domain: EAGVTQFPSHSVIEKGQTVTLRCDPISGHDNLYWYRRVMGKEIKFLLHFVKESKQDESGMPNNRFLAERTGGTYSTLKVQPAELEDSGVYFCASSQVSLAGERNEQFFGPGTRLTVL.

The chain combines TRBV12-5 with TRBJ2-5, with D unresolved. The CDR3 extends over 11 amino acids. V lost 3 bases and J lost 3, with 2 bases in between. Germline loops: CDR1 LGHNT, CDR2 FRNRAP. The CDR3 region has the DNA TGTGCTAGTGGTTTTGAAGAGACCCAGTACTTC. Amino acids: CASGFEETQYF.

The chain joins TRBV14 to TRBJ1-5; D gene uncertain. Trimming took 1 base from V and 2 from J, leaving 0 bases between them. Per germline, CDR1 SGHDN and CDR2 FVKESK. This CDR3 has 12 residues. CDR3 loop: CASSQGNQPQHF. CDR3 DNA: TGTGCCAGCAGCCAAGGCAATCAGCCCCAGCATTTT. The whole variable domain, remainder taken from reference TRBV14 and TRBJ1-5, is EAGVTQFPSHSVIEKGQTVTLRCDPISGHDNLYWYRRVMGKEIKFLLHFVKESKQDESGMPNNRFLAERTGGTYSTLKVQPAELEDSGVYFCASSQGNQPQHFGDGTRLSIL.

The V gene is TRBV11-2, the J gene TRBJ2-5; 9 nucleotides line up with TRBD2. The CDR3 covers 17 residues. Germline values: CDR1 SGHAT, CDR2 FQNNGV. The J segment lost 1 base and the V segment lost 4 bases, leaving 10 bases of the junction unmatched. CDR3: CASSSGVSAGGQETQYF. The CDR3 bases are TGTGCCAGCAGCTCAGGAGTATCAGCGGGGGGCCAAGAGACCCAGTACTTC.

The chain combines TRBV7-2 with TRBJ1-1, with 7 bases aligning to TRBD1. The V segment lost 5 bases and the J segment 3 bases; nucleotides outside the gene matches: 6. The V gene's germline CDR1 is SGHTA and CDR2 FQGNSA. This CDR3 contains 14 residues. CDR3: CASSIGQAYTEAFF. DNA of the CDR3: TGTGCCAGCAGCATAGGACAGGCGTACACTGAAGCTTTCTTT.

V gene TRBV19 combines with J gene TRBJ1-6; D is unclear. CDR3 length equals 12 residues. In germline, CDR1 is LNHDA, CDR2 SQIVND (reference sequence). Trimming left V 6 bases short and J 11 bases short, with 11 bases between. DNA for the CDR3: TGTGCCAGTAGCCCACCGGGGACACCCCTCCACTTT. As protein: CASSPPGTPLHF.